This T cell receptor (beta chain) was profiled in a study of shared clonotypes between healthy human individuals. The CDR3 is 14 amino acids. Germline V gene lookup returns CDR1 SGHRS and CDR2 YFSETQ. V was clipped by 7 bases and J by 1 base; unmatched bases: 6. Assay: immunoSEQ multiplex PCR; the TCRdb copy retains only in-frame clones and omits some. Seen here are 2 million to 2.5 million clones, about 90% observed once, and the top ten hold approximately 0.41%. The V and J genes are TRBV5-1 and TRBJ1-1; 8 bases map to TRBD1. Sequenced: naive CD4+ T cells from PBMCs. Subset specified: CD45RA+ positively selected. The sequence came from a man aged 18 to 29 in good health. Some clones in this sample may be carry-over from other donors' samples. Here the CDR3 DNA reads TGCGCCAGCTTGACAGGGGTTGGGAACACTGAAGCTTTCTTT. Protein product: CASLTGVGNTEAFF.